The entry that follows covers one T cell receptor beta chain sequence. The table came from immunoSEQ multiplex PCR; TCRdb's copy has only in-frame clones and leaves some out. The repertoire holds 200,000 to 250,000 clones, with about 90% as singletons. The CDR3 length is 22 residues. Germline loops: CDR1 LGHDT, CDR2 YNNKEL (reference sequence). V lost 0 bases and J 2 bases, leaving 28 bases between the germline ends. The entry originates in a study of blood T cell repertoires in COVID-19. The wider study: There were acute and convalescent COVID-19 samples, and they came from the United States, Italy and Spain.

Sequenced sample: peripheral blood. The chain recombines TRBV3-1 (or the pseudogene TRBV3-2) with TRBJ2-2; D might be TRBD2 (6 bases). The TCR sequence derives from a woman aged 25 to 39 who had recovered from COVID-19. As DNA, the CDR3 is TGTGCCAGCAGCCAAGATCGCCGCGGGGATCGACTTTATCTCGAAAACACCGGGGAGCTGTTTTTT. It translates to CASSQDRRGDRLYLENTGELFF.